Shown below are 24 T cell receptor beta chains from a single sample sequenced in a study of shared clonotypes between healthy human individuals. The table came from immunoSEQ multiplex PCR; TCRdb's copy has only in-frame clones and leaves some out. This sample has over a million clones; about 74% occur once, and the top ten carry about 1.5%. Material for sequencing was memory CD4+ T cells sorted from blood. Subset reported: CD45RA-negative fraction. Receptor source: a man aged 18 to 30 in good health.

This clone was recorded a few times. V gene TRBV27 combines with J gene TRBJ1-4; D remains ambiguous. Between the trimmed V and J ends, which lost 5 bases and 0 bases, there was a span of 7 bases. The CDR3 is 14 amino acids. Germline V gives CDR1 MNHEY, CDR2 SMNVEV (reference sequence). As DNA, the CDR3 is TGTGCCAGCAGTCGGGCAGCAACTAATGAAAAACTGTTTTTT. Translating gives CASSRAATNEKLFF.

The chain recombines TRBV7-2 with TRBJ1-3; 8 nucleotides match TRBD1. The CDR3 loop spans 17 amino acids. Looked up from germline, CDR1 is SGHTA and CDR2 is FQGNSA. J was trimmed by 0 bases and V by 5 bases; bases with no gene match: 9. The CDR3 sequence is CASSPLTGVFSGNTIYF. As DNA, the CDR3 is TGTGCCAGCAGCCCTTTGACAGGGGTGTTCTCTGGAAACACCATATATTTT.

This clone was counted once. The rearrangement links TRBV11-2 to TRBJ2-3; 8 bases align to TRBD2. From germline, CDR1 is SGHAT and CDR2 FQNNGV. The ends lost 3 bases at V and 5 bases at J; junction bases unmatched: 4. The CDR3 is 14 amino acids. The chain's CDR3 is CASSFGLAVDTQYF. CDR3 nucleotides: TGTGCCAGCAGCTTTGGACTAGCTGTAGATACGCAGTATTTT.

J is TRBJ2-3 and V is TRBV2; the D gene is possibly TRBD1 (6 bases). Germline V lookup: CDR1 SNHLY, CDR2 FYNNEI. There are 15 residues in the CDR3. Between the trimmed V and J ends, which lost 8 bases and 1 base, there was a span of 16 bases. The CDR3 loop reads CASQRRTDRTDTQYF. CDR3 sequence (DNA): TGTGCCAGCCAGAGGAGGACAGACCGCACAGATACGCAGTATTTT.

The CDR3 DNA sequence: TGTGCCAGCACCGGGGGCGGGGGATTGGGTCAGCCCCAGCATTTT. This encodes CASTGGGGLGQPQHF. The chain couples TRBV28 to TRBJ1-5; TRBD1 might be the D (6 bases). The CDR3 is 15 residues long. Germline CDR1 reads MDHEN; CDR2 reads SYDVKM. V lost 7 bases, J lost 6 bases, and 19 bases lay in between.

This chain uses TRBV6-1 with TRBJ2-3; D unclear. Germline values: CDR1 MNHNS, CDR2 SASEGT. Between the trimmed V and J ends, which lost 9 bases and 2 bases, there was a span of 9 bases. This CDR3 contains 12 residues. The CDR3 nucleotides are TGTGCCAGTCGAGCACCCACAGATACGCAGTATTTT. Translation gives CASRAPTDTQYF.

The genes are TRBV6-1 and TRBJ2-3; TRBD2 is a possible D gene (5 bases). The germline CDR1 and CDR2 sequences are MNHNS and SASEGT. The CDR3 spans 13 residues. Trimming removed 3 bases from V and 6 bases from J, with 10 bases in between. The CDR3 nucleotides are TGTGCCAGCAGTGACCAGCCGGGGGATACGCAGTATTTT. Translation: CASSDQPGDTQYF.

The chain has TRBV4-2 and TRBJ2-3; D is unresolved. The CDR3 is 12 amino acids. V was pared by 3 bases and J by 14 bases, with 15 bases between. CDR1 LGHNA and CDR2 YNFKEQ come from the germline V gene. The CDR3 region is CASSHPTAPPYF. The CDR3, as DNA: TGTGCCAGCAGCCACCCTACCGCCCCGCCGTATTTT.

V is TRBV7-3 and J is TRBJ2-3; possible D gene TRBD1, 5 bases. The CDR3 is 14 amino acids. Per the germline V gene, CDR1 is SGHTA and CDR2 is FQGTGA. V was pared by 7 bases and J by 2 bases, with 13 bases between. CDR3 in DNA: TGTGCCAGCAAAAGGGGTAGAGTCACAGATACGCAGTATTTT. Its protein is CASKRGRVTDTQYF. The variable domain in full, completed from reference TRBV7-3 and TRBJ2-3, reads GAGVSQTPSNKVTEKGKYVELRCDPISGHTALYWYRQSLGQGPEFLIYFQGTGAADDSGLPNDRFFAVRPEGSVSTLKIQRTERGDSAVYLCASKRGRVTDTQYFGPGTRLTVL.

The genes are TRBV7-2 and TRBJ1-6, with D hard to call. Trimming cost V 5 bases and J 4 bases, with 18 bases left between them. CDR1 and CDR2 (germline): SGHTA, FQGNSA. The CDR3 contains 17 residues. The DNA for the CDR3 is TGTGCCAGCAGCCCGATCCAGGACGCCCTATATAATTCACCCCTCCACTTT. Protein product: CASSPIQDALYNSPLHF.

Regarding this clone: The same CDR3 is also encoded by other DNA sequences in this sample. This chain joins TRBV5-4 and TRBJ2-1; TRBD2 matches at 8 bases. Germline-derived CDR1 and CDR2 are SGHNT and YYREEE (reference sequence). CDR3 length: 15 amino acids. Trimming cost V 0 bases and J 3 bases; bases outside gene matches: 2. CDR3 in amino acids: CASSLGLAGYNEQFF. Here the CDR3 DNA reads TGTGCCAGCAGCTTGGGGCTAGCGGGCTACAATGAGCAGTTCTTC.

This clone was counted only a few times. This chain links TRBV6-5 with TRBJ2-3, with D perhaps matching TRBD1 or TRBD2 (5 bases each). Looked up from germline, CDR1 is MNHEY and CDR2 is SVGAGI. The CDR3 runs to 11 residues. Trimming cost V 2 bases and J 10 bases, with 7 bases left between them. The CDR3 spells CASSYRGAQYF. CDR3 in DNA: TGTGCCAGCAGTTACCGAGGGGCGCAGTATTTT.

This clone showed up just a few times. V and J are TRBV30 and TRBJ2-7, with 8 bases matching TRBD2. There are 15 residues in the CDR3. The trim removed 5 bases at V and 3 bases at J, leaving 12 bases unmatched. Per the germline V gene, CDR1 is GTSNPN and CDR2 is SVGIG (reference sequence). CDR3 DNA: TGTGCCTGGTATAAGCGGGGGAGGTCCGGCTACGAGCAGTACTTC. This encodes CAWYKRGRSGYEQYF.

The chain has TRBV6-5 and TRBJ2-5; 8 bases line up with TRBD2. The CDR3 covers 13 residues. Germline V gene data show CDR1 as MNHEY and CDR2 as SVGAGI. Losses at the gene ends were 6 bases for V and 5 bases for J; bases not matched to a gene: 5. The CDR3 DNA sequence: TGTGCCAGCAGGGTGGGACTAGGCGAGACCCAGTACTTC. As protein: CASRVGLGETQYF.

The chain links TRBV10-3 to TRBJ2-1, with D unresolved. In germline, CDR1 is ENHRY, CDR2 SYGVKD. This CDR3 is built from 17 residues. The V gene lost 4 bases and the J gene lost 3 bases, with 19 bases spanning the gap. The CDR3 protein is CAISGNSGPLGYNEQFF. The CDR3 DNA follows: TGTGCCATCAGTGGGAACTCCGGGCCACTCGGCTACAATGAGCAGTTCTTC.

The chain uses TRBV11-2 and TRBJ2-7; possible D gene TRBD2, 6 bases. V dropped 5 bases and J dropped 3 bases, with 20 bases sitting between them. This CDR3 region has 16 residues. The germline V gene encodes CDR1 SGHAT and CDR2 FQNNGV. CDR3 in amino acids: CASSPGGLAEYYEQYF. The CDR3 DNA reads as TGTGCCAGCAGCCCCGGGGGTCTAGCCGAATACTACGAGCAGTACTTC.

The chain employs TRBV19 and TRBJ2-7; the match to TRBD1 covers 7 bases. The CDR3 is 14 residues long. Germline CDR1 is LNHDA and CDR2 is SQIVND (reference sequence). With 5 bases clipped from V and 3 bases from J, the junction kept 7 bases outside the gene matches. CDR3 DNA: TGTGCCAGTAGTGTCAACAGGGGACGCTACGAGCAGTACTTC. Protein sequence: CASSVNRGRYEQYF.

This chain joins TRBV4-1 and TRBJ2-2, with D possibly TRBD2 on 7 matching bases. CDR3 size: 16 residues. Trimming cost V 0 bases and J 6 bases, with 14 bases left between them. The germline V gene has CDR1 MGHRA and CDR2 YSYEKL. As DNA, the CDR3 is TGCGCCAGCAGCCAAGATAGGGGGGGACCCGCCGGGGAGCTGTTTTTT. Residues: CASSQDRGGPAGELFF.

This clone was seen a few times. The gene calls are TRBV10-3 and TRBJ1-6; 7 bases map to TRBD1. The V gene's germline CDR1 is ENHRY and CDR2 SYGVKD. The CDR3 totals 13 residues. V dropped 8 bases and J dropped 7; count of bases not matched to a gene: 5. CDR3 protein: CAIGDSSNSPLHF. The DNA of the CDR3 is TGTGCCATCGGGGACAGTTCGAATTCACCCCTCCACTTT.

The gene calls are TRBV6-1 and TRBJ2-1; no clear D. Germline values: CDR1 MNHNS, CDR2 SASEGT. V was pared by 2 bases and J by 13 bases, with 12 bases between. The CDR3 has 12 residues. The CDR3 spells CASSESGRDQFF. The DNA for the CDR3 is TGTGCCAGCAGTGAATCGGGCCGAGATCAGTTCTTC.

The gene calls are TRBV6-1 and TRBJ2-1, with 7 nucleotides matching TRBD1. This CDR3 has 14 amino acids. With V trimmed by 6 bases and J by 9 bases, 11 bases remained unmatched. The germline V gene encodes CDR1 MNHNS and CDR2 SASEGT. The CDR3 sequence is CASRNTDRVGEQFF. In DNA, the CDR3 is TGTGCCAGCAGAAATACAGACAGGGTGGGTGAGCAGTTCTTC.

About this clone itself: At the DNA level, this CDR3 is encoded by other sequences in the same sample as well. This chain connects TRBV5-4 to TRBJ1-1; D is undetermined. The CDR3 sequence is 13 residues long. V shed 4 bases and J shed 1 base, with 8 bases lying between them. Germline lookup yields CDR1 SGHNT and CDR2 YYREEE (reference sequence). The CDR3 DNA reads as TGTGCCAGCAGCACCGATAAGAACACTGAAGCTTTCTTT. It encodes CASSTDKNTEAFF.

The chain employs TRBV5-6 and TRBJ2-7, with D possibly TRBD2 on 6 matching bases. Germline loops: CDR1 SGHDT, CDR2 YYEEEE. Deletions cut 5 bases from V and 2 bases from J, with 14 bases between. CDR3 length: 14 residues. CDR3 DNA: TGTGCCAGCAGTCTGACACGGGGGACCTACGAGCAGTACTTC. Its protein product is CASSLTRGTYEQYF.

The chain recombines TRBV5-1 with TRBJ2-6; the D gene is possibly TRBD1 (5 bases). Trimming left V 4 bases short and J 1 base short, with 9 bases between. The CDR3 has 15 amino acids. CDR1 SGHRS and CDR2 YFSETQ come from the germline V gene. This CDR3 is CASSTQGSGANVLTF. CDR3 sequence (DNA): TGCGCCAGCAGCACGCAGGGTTCTGGGGCCAACGTCCTGACTTTC.